Sequencing of this T cell receptor (beta chain) was carried out in a study of blood T cell repertoires in COVID-19. About the study: The United States, Italy and Spain were the sources of the acute and convalescent COVID-19 samples. T cells, B-cell-depleted T cells, or PBMCs supplied cDNA or gDNA.

This CDR3 contains 14 residues. Unmatched junction bases numbered 7, after V lost 5 bases and J lost 6 bases. Germline V gene sequence: CDR1 GTSNPN, CDR2 SVGIG (reference sequence). The authors' processing: Amplification of reference gene primers provided the estimated nucleated cell counts. Libraries were prepared by immunoSEQ multiplex PCR; TCRdb keeps only in-frame clonotypes and omits some of them. D and trimming were read from the DNA, whereas the V and J calls and clone size are those reported in that table. The table lists about 75,000 clones, 90% of them singletons, with 6.9% in the top ten. The specimen was peripheral blood. The chain uses TRBV30 and TRBJ2-1, with TRBD2 identical over 10 bases. The source of this sequence is a human donor in a cohort sampled during active COVID-19. CDR3 DNA sequence: TGTGCCTGGGGAGCGGGGGGGGCGCTCAATGAGCAGTTCTTC. It yields the protein CAWGAGGALNEQFF.